This T cell receptor (beta chain) was documented in a study of beta chain features in type 1 diabetes (dated by TCRdb to 2017 to 2018). Background for the entire study: Mean age, gender distribution, total cell number and subset yield did not differ between patients and healthy donors. Across all samples, roughly 110,000,000 sorted cells were examined, and cell number per subset correlated strongly with RNA yield. In the study, recently diagnosed type 1 diabetes patients and matched healthy donors were compared on the TCRB repertoires of their sorted circulating CD4+ T cell subsets. Regulatory and stem cell-like memory subsets were isolated from only 8 patients and about eight healthy donors, whereas naive and central memory subsets came from all 30 or so donors.

From the cysteine through the phenylalanine, the CDR3 covers 19 amino acids. Only the CDR3 DNA stays, 57 bases, in frame from base 1. As encoded in the germline V gene (reference sequence), CDR1 is PRHDT while CDR2 is FYEKMQ. Germline trimming: 3 bases from V, 9 bases from J; junction bases outside gene matches: 19. The entire amount of isolated RNA was reverse transcribed using the High Capacity cDNA Reverse Transcription Kit, so the sequenced TCRB transcripts were expressed ones. For stem cell-like memory T cell samples, survey-depth immunoSEQ sequencing was used, averaging around 1 million total reads per sample. Sorted cells were lysed in RLT buffer, and RNA was extracted using DNase-treated RNeasy Micro or Mini kits according to cell number. To prevent cross-contamination, each cell subset was processed individually, whereas patient and healthy donor samples were processed jointly. The immunoSEQ multiplex PCR was used to amplify TCRB sequences from cDNA, yielding 87-bp fragments that span the CDR3 region. Sequencing of the amplicons was done on the Illumina HiSeq platform. The study's own analysis went as follows. Synthetic template baselines were used to correct PCR bias computationally, reads within Hamming distance 2 were collapsed together, and singletons that could not be merged were discarded. By aligning reads against IMGT, V, D and J genes, CDR3 length, and insertions or deletions at six rearrangement sites were assigned. Within each subset, clonotype counts were normalized to the number of sorted cells before true diversity and Gini coefficients were calculated with the tcR R package. The overlap coefficient, calculated on TCRB nucleotide sequences, was used to quantify repertoire sharing. Here the immuneACCESS table is served through TCRdb, limited to in-frame sequences with V and J called. Missing clones are a known gap in these copies; in checked studies unresolved V genes cover under half, and the rest lacks a known reason. D and trimming were read from the DNA, whereas the V and J calls and clone size are those reported in that table. The table for this sample lists some 99,000 clones; around 40% of them were counted only once. The biggest ten clones account for less than 0.08% of the sample.

Each donor gave one peripheral blood draw, about 110 mL on average, collected into heparinised tubes. Using a panel that included CD45RO, CCR7, CD25, CD127, CD95 and CD27, naive, central memory, regulatory and stem cell-like memory CD4+ T cells were sorted on a BD FACSAria II. Purity was above 95% for every sorted population. PBMCs were isolated immediately by Lymphoprep density gradient centrifugation and stained directly without culture. To minimize batch effects, samples were stained and sorted in pairs, one healthy donor with one patient per experiment. Findings and caveats that apply to the study as a whole: Shorter templates might have been favored by PCR, but patient and control samples were amplified and corrected together, so both groups would have been affected equally by any skew. A moderate but significant shortening of TCRB CDR3 length was observed in type 1 diabetes patients in all four CD4+ subsets. Patients with type 1 diabetes made fewer insertions and deleted more nucleotides at VDJ recombination sites, implying thymic rearrangement abnormalities. HLA sub-analyses involved small numbers of individuals, so any influence of HLA type on TCRB rearrangement remained unresolved. Naive, central memory and regulatory TCRB repertoires appeared more similar among patients than among healthy donors. Sequencing cDNA rather than genomic DNA could over-represent highly expressing activated cells, although activation and CD3 levels did not differ between groups.

This clone was seen more than once but under ten times. The antigen it binds to is not known. No much larger clone is present one base from it, and per-base qualities are unavailable. This chain joins TRBV13 to TRBJ2-1, with 11 middle bases fitting TRBD2. The sequence came from a woman under 30 in good health. Sequencing was performed on stem cell memory CD4+ T cells from blood. The cell subset or site label corresponds to: stem cell-like memory CD4+ T cells. The DNA reads TGTGCCAGCAGCTTTTTACTGACTAGCGGGAAGTCTCGCGGCGGTGAGCAGTTCTTC. It translates as CASSFLLTSGKSRGGEQFF.